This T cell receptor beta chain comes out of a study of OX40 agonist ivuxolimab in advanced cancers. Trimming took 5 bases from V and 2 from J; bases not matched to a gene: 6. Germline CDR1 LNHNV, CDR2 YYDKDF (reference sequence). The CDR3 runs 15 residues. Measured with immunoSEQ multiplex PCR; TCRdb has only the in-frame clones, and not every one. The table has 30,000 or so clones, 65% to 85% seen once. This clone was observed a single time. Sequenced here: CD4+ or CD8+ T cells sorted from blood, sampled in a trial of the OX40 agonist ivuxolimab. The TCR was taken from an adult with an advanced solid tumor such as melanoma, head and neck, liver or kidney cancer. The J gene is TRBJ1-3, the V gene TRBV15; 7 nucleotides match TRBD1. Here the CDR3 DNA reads TGTGCCACCAGCTTCGGGACAGCGGCTGGAAACACCATATATTTT. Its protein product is CATSFGTAAGNTIYF.